The next 2 T cell receptor beta chains were all read from a single sample in a study of blood T cell repertoires in COVID-19. Using immunoSEQ multiplex PCR, the repertoire was profiled, and TCRdb retains in-frame clones only, with some absent. The table includes 78,000 or so clones, approximately 80% detected once. The sequencing input was peripheral blood. Receptor source: a woman aged 60-70 years with acute or convalescent COVID-19.

The chain uses TRBV5-1 and TRBJ2-6, with 7 bases identical to TRBD2. Germline V lookup: CDR1 SGHRS, CDR2 YFSETQ. The junction had 10 bases not matched to a gene; V was cut back by 7 bases and J by 0 bases. The CDR3 spans 17 residues. The CDR3 DNA is TGCGCCAGCTCCGGCGGGGAGGGGTCCTCTGGGGCCAACGTCCTGACTTTC. Encoded protein: CASSGGEGSSGANVLTF.

This clone appeared once. The chain joins TRBV7-3 to TRBJ2-3; the match to TRBD2 covers 8 bases. There are 16 residues in the CDR3. Germline V gene data show CDR1 as SGHTA and CDR2 as FQGTGA. V was clipped by 2 bases and J by 1 base; unmatched bases: 5. The CDR3 DNA is TGTGCCAGCAGCTTATTCCCAGCGGGGGGCACAGATACGCAGTATTTT. Residues: CASSLFPAGGTDTQYF. The entire variable domain, with the rest obtained from reference TRBV7-3 and TRBJ2-3, is as follows: GAGVSQTPSNKVTEKGKYVELRCDPISGHTALYWYRQSLGQGPEFLIYFQGTGAADDSGLPNDRFFAVRPEGSVSTLKIQRTERGDSAVYLCASSLFPAGGTDTQYFGPGTRLTVL.